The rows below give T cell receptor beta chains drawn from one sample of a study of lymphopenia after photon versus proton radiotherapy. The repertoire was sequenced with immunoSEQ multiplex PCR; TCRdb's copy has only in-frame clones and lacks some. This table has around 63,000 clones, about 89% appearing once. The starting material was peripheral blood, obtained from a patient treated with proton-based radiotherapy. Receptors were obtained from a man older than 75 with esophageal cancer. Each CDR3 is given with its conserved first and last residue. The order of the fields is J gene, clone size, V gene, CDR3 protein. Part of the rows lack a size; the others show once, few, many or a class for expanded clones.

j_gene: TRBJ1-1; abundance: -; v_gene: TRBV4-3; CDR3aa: CASSQALGGISTEAFF
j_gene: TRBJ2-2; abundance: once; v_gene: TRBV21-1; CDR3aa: CASSKALHTGELFF
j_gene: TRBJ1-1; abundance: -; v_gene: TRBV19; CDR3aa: CASSINLNTEAFF
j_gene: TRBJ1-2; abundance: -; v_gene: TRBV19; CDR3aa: CASSRQGYGCTF
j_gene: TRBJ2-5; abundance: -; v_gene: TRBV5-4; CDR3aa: CASSLRGGQETQYF
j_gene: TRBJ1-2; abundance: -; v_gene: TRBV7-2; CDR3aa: CASSLDGQALYGYTF
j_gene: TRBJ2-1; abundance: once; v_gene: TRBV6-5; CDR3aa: CCVAGSSYNEQFF
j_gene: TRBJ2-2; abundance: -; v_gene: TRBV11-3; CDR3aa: CASSFRTGGDSGTGELFF
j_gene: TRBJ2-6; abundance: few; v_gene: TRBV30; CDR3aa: CASGGDLSGANVLTF
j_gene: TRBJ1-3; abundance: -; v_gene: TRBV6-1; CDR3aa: CASSEAKQGPSGNTIYF
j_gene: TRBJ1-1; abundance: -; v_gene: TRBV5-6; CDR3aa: CASSLVGRGHTEAFF
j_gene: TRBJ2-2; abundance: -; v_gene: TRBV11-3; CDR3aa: CASSETLPGERNTGELFF
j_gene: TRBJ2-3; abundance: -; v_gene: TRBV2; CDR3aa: CASSDGTTDTQYF
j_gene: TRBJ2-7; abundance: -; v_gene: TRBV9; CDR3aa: CASSVAGGTGLGAYEQYF
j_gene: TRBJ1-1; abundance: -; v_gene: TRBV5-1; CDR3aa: CASSSGQGVMGTEAFF
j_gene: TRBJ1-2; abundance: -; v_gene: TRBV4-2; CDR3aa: CASSHIGGPFIYYGYTF
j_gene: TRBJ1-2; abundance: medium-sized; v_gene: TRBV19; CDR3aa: CASSPQGSRYYGYTF
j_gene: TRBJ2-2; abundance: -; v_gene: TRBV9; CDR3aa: CASSPGGAVTGELFF
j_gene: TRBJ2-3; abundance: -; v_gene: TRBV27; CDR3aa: CATVDPSNTDTQYF
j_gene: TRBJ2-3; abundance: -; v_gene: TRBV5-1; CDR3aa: CASSLGGEGSTDTQYF
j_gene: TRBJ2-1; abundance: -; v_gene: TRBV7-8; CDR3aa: CASSSLSGRVNNEQFF
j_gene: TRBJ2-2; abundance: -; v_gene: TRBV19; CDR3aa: CASRRRDRALNTGELFF
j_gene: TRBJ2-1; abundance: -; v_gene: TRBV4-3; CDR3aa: CASSQRGGGVRDEQFF
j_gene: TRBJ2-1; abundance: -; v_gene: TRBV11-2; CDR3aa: CASSRLVSSYNEQFF
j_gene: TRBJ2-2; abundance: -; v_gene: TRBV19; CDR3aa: CASSIMADTGELFF
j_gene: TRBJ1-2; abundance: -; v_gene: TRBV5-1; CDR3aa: CASSDSGDYGYTF
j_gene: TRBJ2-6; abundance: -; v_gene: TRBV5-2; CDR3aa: CASKWSGDTQSRANVLTF
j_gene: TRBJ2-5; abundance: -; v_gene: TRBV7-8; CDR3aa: CASSLVEETQYF
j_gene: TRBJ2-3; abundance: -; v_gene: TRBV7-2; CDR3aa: CASSRTSGLTDTQYF
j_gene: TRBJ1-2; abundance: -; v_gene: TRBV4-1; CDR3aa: CASSQEGLGHYGYTF
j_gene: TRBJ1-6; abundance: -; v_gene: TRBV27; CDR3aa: CASSLLDRTPLHF
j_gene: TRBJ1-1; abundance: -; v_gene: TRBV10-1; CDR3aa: CASSGSLNTEAFF
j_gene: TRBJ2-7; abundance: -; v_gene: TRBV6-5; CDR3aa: CASSYAAGGYEQYF
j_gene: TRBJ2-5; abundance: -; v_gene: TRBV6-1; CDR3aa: CASSDVLGTQYF
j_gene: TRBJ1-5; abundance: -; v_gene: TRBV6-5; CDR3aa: CASSYGFQGQPQHF
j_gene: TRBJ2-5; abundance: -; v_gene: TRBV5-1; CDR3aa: CASRDREETQYF
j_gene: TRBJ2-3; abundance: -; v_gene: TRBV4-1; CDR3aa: CASSQGGARSTDTQYF
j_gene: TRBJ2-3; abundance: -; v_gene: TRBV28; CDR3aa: CASRGGVSTDTQYF
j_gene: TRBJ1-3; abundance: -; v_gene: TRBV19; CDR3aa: CASSIDSDRGNTIYF
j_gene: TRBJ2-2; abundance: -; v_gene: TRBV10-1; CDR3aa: CATSNTGELFF
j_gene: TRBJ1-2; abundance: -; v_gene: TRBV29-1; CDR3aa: CSTGDYGYTF
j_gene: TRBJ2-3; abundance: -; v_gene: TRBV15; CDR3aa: CATSIFRDTQYF
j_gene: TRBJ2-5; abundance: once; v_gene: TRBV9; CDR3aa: CASSVNSGELQETQYF
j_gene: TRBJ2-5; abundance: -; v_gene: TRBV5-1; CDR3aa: CASSYLQGASIVETQYF
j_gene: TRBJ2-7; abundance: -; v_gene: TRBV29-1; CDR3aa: CSVLQGGTVPYF
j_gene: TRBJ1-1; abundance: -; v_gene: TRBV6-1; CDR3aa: CASSYFTEAFF